A selection of T cell receptor beta chains follows, all from one sample in a study of blood T cell repertoires in COVID-19. The repertoire was sequenced with immunoSEQ multiplex PCR; TCRdb's copy has only in-frame clones and lacks some. The table lists approximately 290,000 clones, over 75% of them singletons. The sequencing sample was made of peripheral blood. The receptors were sampled from a human donor with COVID-19, enrolled during active disease. The donor label of this sample is uncertain. CDR3s leave out the opening cysteine and the closing phenylalanine or tryptophan.

TRBJ2-3	15	TRBV19	ASSMHLGQVSTDTQY
TRBJ1-2	11	TRBV7-2	ASSLDLIYGYT
TRBJ2-1	15	TRBV19	ASRTARGTGSMDEQF
TRBJ2-2	12	TRBV3-1/TRBV3-2	ASSRGQNTGELF
TRBJ1-2	13	TRBV19	ASSIRTDLFKGYT
TRBJ1-1	12	TRBV2	ASSGDRVKGEAF
TRBJ2-3	12	TRBV6-4	ASSETGASNTQY
TRBJ2-5	12	TRBV29-1	SVVRTGSGETQY
TRBJ2-5	14	TRBV19	ASRRRGLAVQETQY
TRBJ1-6	13	TRBV2	ASSDLKGVNSPLH
TRBJ2-4	13	TRBV6-5	ASRRTGLAKNIQY
TRBJ1-4	14	TRBV21-1	ASSNAPYHERSQLF
TRBJ2-5	11	TRBV10-3	AIGLAGGETQY
TRBJ2-1	12	TRBV5-1	ASSSLAGGNEQF
TRBJ2-2	13	TRBV14	ASSQIAGYTGELF
TRBJ1-2	13	TRBV7-2	ASSLVTGENYGYT
TRBJ2-7	13	TRBV5-6	ASSLVDRVAYEQY
TRBJ1-1	13	TRBV6-6	ASSYEGARRVGAF
TRBJ2-5	12	TRBV28	ASSMNGRVETQY
TRBJ1-1	11	TRBV3-1/TRBV3-2	ASSRQGRTEAF
TRBJ1-2	12	TRBV7-8	ASSQGPTVYGYT
TRBJ1-4	12	TRBV6-5	ASSYEAGREKLF
TRBJ1-2	15	TRBV5-8	ASSLGYQAVRHYGYT
TRBJ2-3	13	TRBV5-1	ASSFNAGGLDTQY
TRBJ1-3	10	TRBV5-6	ASSLLGNTIY
TRBJ1-2	12	TRBV25-1	ASSEWGSQNGYT
TRBJ1-5	11	TRBV28	ASSFNSNQPQH
TRBJ2-2	11	TRBV4-1	ASSQDLTGELF
TRBJ1-3	15	TRBV3-1/TRBV3-2	ASSQTLGQFSGNTIY
TRBJ1-3	13	TRBV9	ASSVTGAAGNTIY
TRBJ2-2	12	TRBV7-9	ASSLDGVTGELF
TRBJ1-5	15	TRBV11-2	ASSLSSGGAGNQPQH
TRBJ1-6	11	TRBV4-1	ASSHPGSSPLH
TRBJ1-1	12	TRBV30	AWRPLSRQTEAF
TRBJ1-4	16	TRBV27	ASSRRGQLRGFNEKLF
TRBJ2-7	12	TRBV30	AWTTGTRGHEQY
TRBJ2-7	11	TRBV9	ASSSGGFYEQY
TRBJ1-1	12	TRBV19	ASSITGVNTEAF
TRBJ2-1	11	TRBV12-3/TRBV12-4	ASSLLVRNEQF
TRBJ1-1	14	TRBV6-5	ASSWGQGRYWTEAF
TRBJ1-5	14	TRBV28	ASTLRQGSSNQPQH
TRBJ2-1	12	TRBV5-1	ASLPAGGLNEQF
TRBJ2-1	14	TRBV6-6	ASSSISGVSYNEQF
TRBJ2-7	13	TRBV12-5	ASGTPGTANYEQY
TRBJ1-5	13	TRBV11-2	ASSSDRGSNQPQH
TRBJ2-3	15	TRBV29-1	SARRRAVSSSTDTQY
TRBJ1-6	13	TRBV4-1	ASSQVGTGGTPLH
TRBJ2-5	13	TRBV10-3	ATQNSGTGGETQY
TRBJ2-1	13	TRBV28	AIHTSGELYNEQF
TRBJ2-3	15	TRBV6-1	ASSDPGLAGGTDTQY
TRBJ1-6	13	TRBV27	ASSLGSSYNSPLH
TRBJ2-2	14	TRBV19	ASTSAGWANAGELF
TRBJ2-1	13	TRBV5-6	ASSFSGRAANEQF
TRBJ2-7	12	TRBV5-1	ASSLDRGPYEQY
TRBJ1-1	14	TRBV7-7	ASSLLQGPGNTEAF
TRBJ1-2	12	TRBV6-5	ASSPGTGGYGYT
TRBJ2-7	12	TRBV2	ATAGRRMGYEQY
TRBJ2-6	16	TRBV5-1	ASSSGQGASSGANVLT
TRBJ1-1	15	TRBV10-1	ASSEYRDRGHRFCAF
TRBJ1-1	13	TRBV19	ASSISAGGNTEAF